The TCR beta chain under discussion was sequenced for a study of blood T cell repertoires in COVID-19. Overall study: COVID-19 samples collected from the United States, Italy and Spain covered acute and convalescent phases. The analysed material was cDNA or gDNA that came from T cells, B-cell-depleted T cells, or PBMCs.

This CDR3 spans 17 amino acids. Germline CDR1 reads MDHEN; CDR2 reads SYDVKM. J gave up 1 base and V 0 bases, and 5 bases lay outside the gene matches. Adults between about 18 and 95 years of age took part from under 30 US areas. Either two negative PCRs, clearance, or symptom resolution qualified Cohort 3 donors as recovered. This clone was observed a single time. Using immunoSEQ multiplex PCR, the repertoire was profiled, and TCRdb retains in-frame clones only, with some absent. The top ten clones hold about 8.9% of a sample with hundreds of thousands of clones, approximately 86% of them seen once. The rearrangement links TRBV28 to TRBJ1-1; 10 nucleotides align to TRBD1. The receptor was derived from a young woman who had recovered from COVID-19. Sequenced material: PBMCs or T cells enriched from blood (not recorded which). CDR3 protein: CASSLWPGTGANTEAFF. CDR3 coding DNA: TGTGCCAGCAGTTTATGGCCCGGGACAGGGGCGAACACTGAAGCTTTCTTT. Combining the CDR3 with reference TRBV28 and TRBJ1-1 gives the whole variable domain DVKVTQSSRYLVKRTGEKVFLECVQDMDHENMFWYRQDPGLGLRLIYFSYDVKMKEKGDIPEGYSVSREKKERFSLILESASTNQTSMYLCASSLWPGTGANTEAFFGQGTRLTVV.